The text below deals with one TCR beta chain. The entry originates in a study of chemoradiotherapy in HPV16-positive cancers. CDR1 is SGHDT and CDR2 is YYEEEE in the germline V gene. CDR3 length: 13 residues. The junction had 5 bases not matched to a gene; V was cut back by 6 bases and J by 3 bases. Only in-frame clones appear in the TCRdb table, and some are missing; sequencing was by immunoSEQ multiplex PCR. The data show about 8,900 clones, approximately 91% seen once. Sequencing was performed on blood, taken from a patient who underwent chemoradiotherapy. The source is a human donor with HPV-associated anogenital cancer. This chain links TRBV5-6 with TRBJ1-1, with 7 positions matching TRBD1. The CDR3 nucleotides are TGTGCCAGCACCACCAGGGGGTACACTGAAGCTTTCTTT. This gives the protein CASTTRGYTEAFF.